The sequence of this T cell receptor beta chain was determined in a study of a mutant IDH1 vaccine in newly diagnosed glioma. Overall study context: Patients in the study were vaccinated eight times, receiving shots in weeks 1, 3, 5, 7, 11, 15, 19 and 23. Most patients had radiochemotherapy with temozolomide before enrollment; others had one alone. Whole-study results and caveats: Overall, around 93% of patients had vaccine-induced immune responses.

The time point is: week 11, during vaccination. In every dose of vaccine, 300 ug of mutant IDH1 20-mer peptide was given alongside topical imiquimod. The donors' diagnosis was new WHO grade 3 or 4 astrocytoma that was IDH1-mutant and ATRX-lost. This clone appeared once. Its antigen remains unidentified. The assay was immunoSEQ multiplex PCR, and TCRdb's table has in-frame clones only and misses some. The sample consists of some 54,000 clones, 90% to 95% of them appearing once. Specimen: PBMCs, collected from a glioma patient whose treatment included an IDH1 peptide vaccine. This clonotype was obtained from a man in his forties or fifties with glioma.

The CDR3 loop is CATGTSGRTDEQFF. DNA of the CDR3: TGTGCCACCGGGACTAGCGGGAGAACGGATGAGCAGTTCTTC. This chain uses TRBV10-3 with TRBJ2-1; 14 nucleotides match TRBD2. The CDR3 runs to 14 residues. CDR1 ENHRY and CDR2 SYGVKD come from the germline V gene. With V trimmed by 10 bases and J by 8 bases, 7 bases remained unmatched.